This T cell receptor beta chain was identified in a study of blood T cells in healthy people across ages. For the second PCR, which ran for roughly 6 to 12 cycles, a sample-barcoded 5' primer and a J-beta primer mix were used. MiXCR, applied by TCRdb to the 5' RACE reads, yields one record per CDR3 protein. The sample records about 640,000 distinct CDR3 sequences, 58% being singletons. CDR1 and CDR2 (germline): SGHAT, FQDESV (reference sequence). CDR3 size: 15 residues. Trimming cost V 5 bases and J 4 bases, with 15 bases left between them. The receptor's source is a man between 60 and 75 years old in good health. What was sequenced was blood. The J gene is TRBJ1-5, the V gene TRBV11-1; D not certain. The CDR3: CASSHNGQENQPQHF. As DNA, the CDR3 is TGTGCCAGCAGCCACAACGGCCAGGAGAATCAGCCCCAGCATTTT.